These T cell receptor beta chains were read from a single sample in a study of T cells in pancreatic ductal adenocarcinoma. Clones were read by immunoSEQ multiplex PCR, and TCRdb kept only the in-frame ones, dropping some. The sample consists of more than 85,000 clones, roughly 95% of them appearing once. Sequenced input: PBMCs. These receptors were collected from a human donor with pancreatic ductal adenocarcinoma. Each CDR3 is given with its conserved first and last residue. The D gene is left open where the match is weak. Only part of the rows carry a size: once, few, many, or a class if the clone is expanded.

D gene: NA; clone size: NA; J gene: TRBJ1-1; V gene: TRBV29-1; CDR3 protein: CSVCGAENTEAFF; CDR3 DNA: TGCAGCGTTTGCGGGGCAGAGAACACTGAAGCTTTCTTT
D gene: NA; clone size: NA; J gene: TRBJ2-2; V gene: TRBV9; CDR3 protein: CASSVVVETGELFF; CDR3 DNA: TGTGCCAGCAGCGTAGTGGTGGAGACCGGGGAGCTGTTTTTT
D gene: TRBD2; clone size: NA; J gene: TRBJ2-2; V gene: TRBV7-9; CDR3 protein: CASSQYAGVKGGELFF; CDR3 DNA: TGTGCCAGCAGCCAGTATGCGGGAGTTAAGGGCGGGGAGCTGTTTTTT
D gene: TRBD1; clone size: few; J gene: TRBJ2-7; V gene: TRBV7-3; CDR3 protein: CASSLTPGQGSVQYF; CDR3 DNA: TGTGCCAGCAGCTTAACTCCGGGACAGGGGTCCGTGCAGTACTTC
D gene: TRBD1; clone size: NA; J gene: TRBJ2-2; V gene: TRBV28; CDR3 protein: CASRRGQGVAGELFF; CDR3 DNA: TGTGCCAGCAGAAGGGGACAGGGGGTCGCCGGGGAGCTGTTTTTT
D gene: TRBD1; clone size: NA; J gene: TRBJ2-3; V gene: TRBV9; CDR3 protein: CASSGPGQVTDTQYF; CDR3 DNA: TGTGCCAGCAGCGGACCGGGACAGGTCACAGATACGCAGTATTTT
D gene: NA; clone size: once; J gene: TRBJ1-1; V gene: TRBV7-9; CDR3 protein: CASSLEGSTEAFF; CDR3 DNA: TGTGCCAGCAGCTTAGAGGGGTCGACTGAAGCTTTCTTT
D gene: NA; clone size: NA; J gene: TRBJ2-2; V gene: TRBV18; CDR3 protein: CASSPVAVSSGELFF; CDR3 DNA: TGTGCCAGCTCACCAGTTGCAGTATCCTCCGGGGAGCTGTTTTTT
D gene: NA; clone size: once; J gene: TRBJ1-2; V gene: TRBV7-9; CDR3 protein: CASSFGRFYGYTF; CDR3 DNA: TGTGCCAGCAGCTTCGGCAGGTTCTATGGCTACACCTTC
D gene: TRBD1; clone size: NA; J gene: TRBJ2-2; V gene: TRBV19; CDR3 protein: CASSPPPGQATGELFF; CDR3 DNA: TGTGCCAGTAGTCCCCCCCCGGGACAGGCCACCGGGGAGCTGTTTTTT
D gene: NA; clone size: NA; J gene: TRBJ2-7; V gene: TRBV28; CDR3 protein: CASSSGGVLSGYYEQYF; CDR3 DNA: TGTGCCAGCAGTTCGGGCGGCGTGCTGAGCGGATACTACGAGCAGTACTTC
D gene: NA; clone size: once; J gene: TRBJ2-1; V gene: TRBV5-1; CDR3 protein: CASSLGTEYNEQFF; CDR3 DNA: TGCGCCAGCAGCTTGGGGACAGAGTACAATGAGCAGTTCTTC
D gene: TRBD1; clone size: NA; J gene: TRBJ1-1; V gene: TRBV29-1; CDR3 protein: CSVHGQGGSKAFF; CDR3 DNA: TGCAGCGTCCACGGACAGGGCGGGTCCAAAGCTTTCTTT
D gene: TRBD2; clone size: once; J gene: TRBJ2-1; V gene: TRBV5-5; CDR3 protein: CASSFRVGLASYNEQFF; CDR3 DNA: TGTGCCAGCAGCTTCCGCGTCGGACTAGCATCCTACAATGAGCAGTTCTTC
D gene: NA; clone size: NA; J gene: TRBJ2-4; V gene: TRBV6-1; CDR3 protein: CASSEATNWYIQYF; CDR3 DNA: TGTGCCAGCAGTGAAGCAACAAATTGGTACATTCAGTACTTC
D gene: NA; clone size: once; J gene: TRBJ2-3; V gene: TRBV4-3; CDR3 protein: CASSQAFGSGSGADTQYF; CDR3 DNA: TGCGCCAGCAGCCAAGCCTTTGGGTCTGGGAGCGGCGCAGATACGCAGTATTTT
D gene: NA; clone size: NA; J gene: TRBJ2-5; V gene: TRBV11-2; CDR3 protein: CASSFGGSETQYF; CDR3 DNA: TGTGCCAGCAGCTTTGGGGGGTCAGAGACCCAGTACTTC
D gene: TRBD2; clone size: NA; J gene: TRBJ2-7; V gene: TRBV10-3; CDR3 protein: CAISALAGREQYF; CDR3 DNA: TGTGCCATCAGTGCACTAGCGGGACGCGAGCAGTACTTC
D gene: NA; clone size: NA; J gene: TRBJ2-1; V gene: TRBV19; CDR3 protein: CASSLTQGIVDEQFF; CDR3 DNA: TGTGCCAGTAGTCTTACTCAGGGGATAGTCGATGAGCAGTTCTTC
D gene: NA; clone size: NA; J gene: TRBJ2-7; V gene: TRBV28; CDR3 protein: CASQQGADYEQYF; CDR3 DNA: TGTGCCAGTCAGCAGGGTGCCGACTACGAGCAGTACTTC
D gene: NA; clone size: once; J gene: TRBJ2-3; V gene: TRBV18; CDR3 protein: CASSPPSVPDTQYF; CDR3 DNA: TGTGCCAGCTCACCACCTTCAGTCCCAGATACGCAGTATTTT
D gene: NA; clone size: NA; J gene: TRBJ2-5; V gene: TRBV5-4; CDR3 protein: CASSLKGLGETQYF; CDR3 DNA: TGTGCCAGCAGCTTGAAGGGACTTGGGGAGACCCAGTACTTC
D gene: TRBD1; clone size: NA; J gene: TRBJ2-1; V gene: TRBV2; CDR3 protein: CASKDRGHNNEQFF; CDR3 DNA: TGTGCCAGCAAGGACAGGGGCCACAACAATGAGCAGTTCTTC
D gene: NA; clone size: NA; J gene: TRBJ2-7; V gene: TRBV7-2; CDR3 protein: CASSLEGGVTYEQYF; CDR3 DNA: TGTGCCAGCAGCTTAGAGGGCGGGGTAACCTACGAGCAGTACTTC
D gene: TRBD2; clone size: few; J gene: TRBJ2-5; V gene: TRBV28; CDR3 protein: CASSRPAGGGETQYF; CDR3 DNA: TGTGCCAGCAGCCGTCCAGCGGGGGGAGGAGAGACCCAGTACTTC
D gene: NA; clone size: NA; J gene: TRBJ2-5; V gene: TRBV10-3; CDR3 protein: CAISESTDGETQYF; CDR3 DNA: TGTGCCATCAGTGAGTCGACAGACGGCGAGACCCAGTACTTC
D gene: NA; clone size: NA; J gene: TRBJ2-1; V gene: TRBV15; CDR3 protein: CATSTGMDEQFF; CDR3 DNA: TGTGCCACCAGCACAGGGATGGATGAGCAGTTCTTC
D gene: TRBD1; clone size: NA; J gene: TRBJ2-4; V gene: TRBV19; CDR3 protein: CASSRGTGSAKNIQYF; CDR3 DNA: TGTGCCAGTAGTAGGGGGACAGGGTCAGCCAAAAACATTCAGTACTTC
D gene: TRBD2; clone size: few; J gene: TRBJ2-3; V gene: TRBV6-4; CDR3 protein: CASSDSGLAGGLYF; CDR3 DNA: TGTGCCAGCAGTGACTCGGGACTAGCGGGAGGACTGTATTTT
D gene: NA; clone size: NA; J gene: TRBJ2-2; V gene: TRBV7-9; CDR3 protein: CASSVLSGVWTGELFF; CDR3 DNA: TGTGCCAGCAGCGTTCTATCAGGGGTATGGACCGGGGAGCTGTTTTTT
D gene: TRBD1; clone size: NA; J gene: TRBJ2-7; V gene: TRBV5-8; CDR3 protein: CASSLLGGQIPYEQYF; CDR3 DNA: TGTGCCAGCAGCTTGCTAGGGGGCCAGATTCCATACGAGCAGTACTTC
D gene: NA; clone size: NA; J gene: TRBJ1-5; V gene: TRBV18; CDR3 protein: CASSPTRTGSNQPQHF; CDR3 DNA: TGTGCCAGCTCACCGACCCGTACAGGGAGCAATCAGCCCCAGCATTTT